These T cell receptor beta chains were read from a single sample in a study of early T cells in non-severe SARS-CoV-2 infection. TCRdb itself ran the 5' RACE reads through MiXCR, one entry per CDR3 protein. This table has 60,000 to 85,000 distinct CDR3 sequences, 15% to 19% appearing once. Source material: whole blood. The receptors derive from an adult who was a healthcare worker with PCR-confirmed SARS-CoV-2 infection or an uninfected control (not recorded which). Each CDR3 is given with its conserved first and last residue. The order of the fields is J gene, D gene, clone size, V gene, CDR3 length, CDR3 DNA, CDR3 protein. The D gene is left open where the match is weak. For some rows the clone size is stated as once, few or many, or as a class when expanded; others skip it.

>TRBJ2-7|NA|few|TRBV20-1|13
TGCAGTGCTAGAGGGACCCTCCCCTACGAGCAGTACTTC
CSARGTLPYEQYF
>TRBJ2-7|TRBD1|NA|TRBV6-2/TRBV6-3|15
TGTGCCAGCAGTTACTCGGGGGACAGGGGAGGCAAGCAGTACTTC
CASSYSGDRGGKQYF
>TRBJ1-1|TRBD1|NA|TRBV6-5|15
TGTGCCAGCAGTTACGTAGGGACAGCGAACACTGAAGCTTTCTTT
CASSYVGTANTEAFF
>TRBJ2-7|NA|few|TRBV27|13
TGTGCCAGCAGTTCCGGACAGTCCTACGAGCAGTACTTC
CASSSGQSYEQYF
>TRBJ2-5|TRBD2|NA|TRBV7-9|15
TGTGCCAGCAGCTTAGGGCTAGCGGGCCAAGAGACCCAGTACTTC
CASSLGLAGQETQYF
>TRBJ2-2|NA|NA|TRBV9|17
TGTGCCAGCAGATTCTCCCGGTTGACGCCGAACACCGGGGAGCTGTTTTTT
CASRFSRLTPNTGELFF
>TRBJ1-5|TRBD1|few|TRBV28|16
TGTGCCAGCAGTTTATCCCGGACAGGGGGCCATCAGCCCCAGCATTTT
CASSLSRTGGHQPQHF
>TRBJ1-2|TRBD1|few|TRBV4-1|15
TGCGCCAGCAGCCATGGACAGGCGGGATCTACTGGCTACACCTTC
CASSHGQAGSTGYTF
>TRBJ2-2|TRBD2|NA|TRBV6-1|16
TGTGCCAGCAGTCCAAGAACGGGAGGGAGCACCGGGGAGCTGTTTTTT
CASSPRTGGSTGELFF
>TRBJ1-6|TRBD1|NA|TRBV25-1|15
TGTGCCAGCAGTACTCACAGGGGAGATAATTCACCCCTCCACTTT
CASSTHRGDNSPLHF
>TRBJ2-4|NA|NA|TRBV11-2|14
TGTGCCAGCAGCTTTTCCAGAGTCAAAAACATTCAGTACTTC
CASSFSRVKNIQYF
>TRBJ2-3|NA|NA|TRBV11-2|13
TGTGCCAGCAGCTTAGAGGTTGCGGATACGCAGTATTTT
CASSLEVADTQYF
>TRBJ1-5|NA|few|TRBV28|14
TGTGCCAGCAGCACAGGCAGATCCAATCAGCCCCAGCATTTT
CASSTGRSNQPQHF
>TRBJ1-1|NA|NA|TRBV27|13
TGTGCCAGCAGCCCCGCCTCAGGGACTGAAGCTTTCTTT
CASSPASGTEAFF
>TRBJ2-2|NA|NA|TRBV6-1|14
TGTGCCACCTCGACAGGGACTGAAACCGGGGAGCTGTTTTTT
CATSTGTETGELFF
>TRBJ2-2|NA|few|TRBV19|15
TGTGCCAGTGGCTTACTACTCCTGAACACCGGGGAGCTGTTTTTT
CASGLLLLNTGELFF
>TRBJ1-6|TRBD1|NA|TRBV7-2|16
TGTGCCAGCAGCTTAAATAGAGGGGACAGGGGAACTAACCTCCACTTT
CASSLNRGDRGTNLHF
>TRBJ1-5|NA|few|TRBV12-3/TRBV12-4|15
TGTGCCAGCAGTTTAAACAGGGTGGGATCTCAGCCCCAGCATTTT
CASSLNRVGSQPQHF
>TRBJ2-7|NA|few|TRBV5-6|11
TGTGCCAGCAGCTTGGGCCACGAGCAGTACTTC
CASSLGHEQYF
>TRBJ2-3|NA|many|TRBV7-9|11
TGTGCCAGCAGTCAGGGGGATACGCAGTATTTT
CASSQGDTQYF
>TRBJ2-1|NA|once|TRBV20-1|13
TGCAGTGCTAGAGGACCTATCTACAATGAGCAGTTCTTC
CSARGPIYNEQFF
>TRBJ2-7|NA|few|TRBV12-3/TRBV12-4|13
TGTGCCAGCAGTCCCGACAGCAGGTACGAGCAGTACTTC
CASSPDSRYEQYF
>TRBJ2-5|TRBD2|NA|TRBV18|15
TGTGCCAGCTCACCACCCGGGGGGGCGGATGAGACCCAGTACTTC
CASSPPGGADETQYF
>TRBJ1-4|TRBD1|few|TRBV15|16
TGTGCCACCAGCAGCCGACAGGGTGGGTTTGCGGAAAAACTGTTTTTT
CATSSRQGGFAEKLFF
>TRBJ2-1|NA|few|TRBV10-2|10
TGCGCCAGTCGCCACAATGAGCAGTTCTTC
CASRHNEQFF
>TRBJ2-3|NA|NA|TRBV7-9|15
TGTGCCAGCAGCTTACCGGCGGGATCGGCAGATACGCAGTATTTT
CASSLPAGSADTQYF
>TRBJ2-1|NA|NA|TRBV20-1|16
TGCAGTGCTAGTGGGGCAGGCCGACGAGCCTACAATGAGCAGTTCTTC
CSASGAGRRAYNEQFF
>TRBJ1-2|NA|few|TRBV19|15
TGTGCCAGTAGTATAGATCGGGGCAGCGTATATGGCTACACCTTC
CASSIDRGSVYGYTF
>TRBJ1-2|NA|once|TRBV19|13
TGTGCCAGTACTCGGGGGGAGATCTATGGCTACACCTTC
CASTRGEIYGYTF
>TRBJ2-3|TRBD1|many|TRBV6-5|16
TGTGCCAGCAGCCTGGCCTGGACAGGGGGGACAGATACGCAGTATTTT
CASSLAWTGGTDTQYF
>TRBJ2-1|NA|NA|TRBV24-1|14
TGTGCCACCAGTGATCTAATGGCTCACAATGAGCAGTTCTTC
CATSDLMAHNEQFF
>TRBJ2-1|TRBD2|NA|TRBV4-3|16
TGCGCCAGCAGCCTCGGTAGCGGGAGGGCCGTCAATGAGCAGTTCTTC
CASSLGSGRAVNEQFF
>TRBJ2-3|TRBD2|many|TRBV20-1|17
TGCAGTGTTTCAAGGGGTTCGGCGGGGGGCCGCACAGATACGCAGTATTTT
CSVSRGSAGGRTDTQYF
>TRBJ1-2|NA|many|TRBV7-8|15
TGTGCCAGCAGCTCCTACAGGGAAACTAACTATGGCTACACCTTC
CASSSYRETNYGYTF
>TRBJ1-5|TRBD1|NA|TRBV11-2|12
TGTGAGGACAGGCGAAACAATCAGCCCCAGCATTTT
CEDRRNNQPQHF
>TRBJ1-1|TRBD1|few|TRBV12-3/TRBV12-4|16
TGTGCCAGCAGTTTAGCGCTCGGGACAGGGGGGGTTGAAGCTTTCTTT
CASSLALGTGGVEAFF
>TRBJ1-5|NA|many|TRBV4-3|14
TGCGCCAGCAGCCAAGAGGGAAACAATCAGCCCCAGCATTTT
CASSQEGNNQPQHF
>TRBJ1-2|TRBD1|NA|TRBV7-2|14
TGTGCCAGCAGCTGGACAGGGGGCTACTATGGCTACACCTTC
CASSWTGGYYGYTF
>TRBJ2-7|NA|NA|TRBV5-1|12
TGCGCCAGCAGCGTCGGGGGGCACGAGCAGTACTTC
CASSVGGHEQYF
>TRBJ2-1|NA|NA|TRBV20-1|16
TGCAGTGCTAGAGATCGAAGACAGGAGACCTACAATGAGCAGTTCTTC
CSARDRRQETYNEQFF
>TRBJ1-2|NA|few|TRBV5-1|15
TGCGCCAGCAGCGGTGGCCGTCCAGCTAACTATGGCTACACCTTC
CASSGGRPANYGYTF
>TRBJ2-7|NA|NA|TRBV3-1|14
TGTGCCAGCAGCCAAGACCCCTTCTCCTACGAGCAGTACTTC
CASSQDPFSYEQYF